The next 26 T cell receptor beta chains were all read from a single sample in a study of response to subunit inactivated influenza vaccine. TCRdb processed the RT-PCR reads anew with MiXCR; each CDR3 protein has one entry. The sample lists hundreds of thousands of distinct CDR3 sequences; 11% to 15% were seen once. Sequenced material: PBMCs from blood, taken roughly 2 weeks before vaccination. These receptors were taken from a man aged 50 or older who received an inactivated influenza vaccine.

The genes are TRBV20-1 and TRBJ2-1; 10 nucleotides match TRBD2. The CDR3 covers 14 residues. With V trimmed by 7 bases and J by 10 bases, 13 bases remained unmatched. Germline CDR1 and CDR2: DFQATT and SNEGSKA (reference sequence). CDR3 region: CSVALAGTAREQFF. The CDR3 DNA is TGCAGTGTTGCACTAGCGGGAACAGCAAGGGAGCAGTTCTTC.

The chain joins TRBV20-1 to TRBJ2-7; 10 bases map to TRBD2. Trimming removed 5 bases from V and 5 bases from J; junction bases left unmatched: 12. The CDR3 sequence is 15 residues long. In germline, CDR1 is DFQATT, CDR2 SNEGSKA (reference sequence). The CDR3 bases are TGCAGTGCTGTGCCCGGGACTAGCGTTATAGACGAGCAGTACTTC. This translates into CSAVPGTSVIDEQYF.

The chain links TRBV28 to TRBJ1-5, with D unclear. CDR3 size: 14 residues. Germline V gene sequence: CDR1 MDHEN, CDR2 SYDVKM. V lost 3 bases, J lost 3 bases, and 9 bases lay in between. CDR3 DNA: TGTGCCAGCAGTTTGAGTCAGCTCAATCAGCCCCAGCATTTT. Translated, it gives CASSLSQLNQPQHF.

The chain links TRBV7-8 to TRBJ2-5, with D possibly called TRBD1 or TRBD2 (6 bases each). The CDR3 loop spans 15 amino acids. V lost 5 bases to trimming and J lost 4 bases, with 17 bases between them. The germline CDR1 and CDR2 sequences are SGHVS and FQNEAQ. CDR3 sequence reads: CASSILRGPLETQYF. DNA for the CDR3: TGTGCCAGCAGCATCCTCCGGGGGCCCTTAGAGACCCAGTACTTC.

The table lists this clonotype with many counts. V and J are TRBV12-3 or TRBV12-4 and TRBJ1-5; the D gene is possibly TRBD1 (6 bases). The V end was cut by 0 bases, the J end by 11 bases, with 17 bases between. The CDR3 extends over 15 amino acids. The chain's CDR3 is CASSLAGGGGIAQHF. CDR3 nucleotide sequence: TGTGCCAGCAGTTTAGCAGGGGGTGGAGGGATAGCCCAGCATTTT.

This chain joins TRBV27 and TRBJ2-5; 9 nucleotides line up with TRBD1. This CDR3 contains 15 residues. The J segment lost 8 bases and the V segment lost 5 bases, leaving 12 bases of the junction unmatched. In germline, CDR1 is MNHEY, CDR2 SMNVEV (reference sequence). CDR3 region: CASSPTGGTYRTQYF. The CDR3 bases are TGTGCCAGCAGTCCGACAGGGGGGACCTATAGAACCCAGTACTTC.

The chain combines TRBV7-3 with TRBJ2-3, with TRBD1 as a possible D gene (8 bases). V dropped 5 bases and J dropped 4 bases, with 16 bases sitting between them. The CDR3 spans 15 residues. Germline V gives CDR1 SGHTA, CDR2 FQGTGA. The CDR3 protein is CASSHRQGRADTQYF. As DNA, the CDR3 is TGTGCCAGCAGCCACAGACAGGGGAGGGCAGATACGCAGTATTTT.

This clonotype occurred a few times. The chain carries TRBV10-3 and TRBJ1-1; a possible D gene is TRBD1 (5 bases). Germline-derived CDR1 and CDR2 are ENHRY and SYGVKD. The V end lost 4 bases, the J end lost 7 bases, and 16 bases lay between the germline ends. The length of the CDR3 is 14 residues. The CDR3 sequence is CAISARGEIVEAFF. CDR3 DNA: TGTGCCATCAGTGCCCGAGGGGAAATCGTTGAAGCTTTCTTT.

This clonotype occurred a few times. The CDR3 DNA is TGTGCCAGCAGCCAAGTTCCGGGCGGCAGCTCCTACAATGAGCAGTTCTTC. Protein: CASSQVPGGSSYNEQFF. The gene calls are TRBV4-2 and TRBJ2-1; no firm D call. V was pared by 1 base and J by 0 bases, with 13 bases between. Germline V gene data show CDR1 as LGHNA and CDR2 as YNFKEQ. The CDR3 length is 17 residues.

This clonotype was seen a few times. V usage is TRBV6-5 and J usage is TRBJ1-4; D not resolved. The CDR3 has 14 residues. Germline-derived CDR1 and CDR2 are MNHEY and SVGAGI. V was pared by 2 bases and J by 5 bases, with 9 bases between. This CDR3 reads CASSYRGWNEKLFF. DNA of the CDR3: TGTGCCAGCAGTTACCGGGGTTGGAATGAAAAACTGTTTTTT.

This clonotype was observed at least ten times. The chain recombines TRBV12-3 or TRBV12-4 with TRBJ1-6, with 11 bases that match TRBD1. J was trimmed by 5 bases and V by 6 bases; bases with no gene match: 6. This CDR3 is built from 16 residues. The CDR3 coding sequence is TGTGCCAGCAGAGGACAGGGGGCGATCAATAATTCACCCCTCCACTTT. This encodes CASRGQGAINNSPLHF.

This chain uses TRBV12-3 or TRBV12-4 with TRBJ1-5; no definite D call. Trimming left V 6 bases short and J 0 bases short, with 12 bases between. The CDR3 is made up of 15 amino acids. CDR3 sequence: CASRRTEVSNQPQHF. The CDR3, as DNA: TGTGCCAGCAGACGAACAGAGGTTAGCAATCAGCCCCAGCATTTT.

The V gene is TRBV20-1, the J gene TRBJ2-1; 10 nucleotides agree with TRBD1. The ends lost 6 bases at V and 8 bases at J; junction bases unmatched: 10. Germline values: CDR1 DFQATT, CDR2 SNEGSKA (reference sequence). The CDR3 length is 14 residues. CDR3 sequence reads: CSAHDRGLGDEQFF. The CDR3 region has the DNA TGCAGTGCACACGACAGGGGGCTAGGGGATGAGCAGTTCTTC.

This chain links TRBV3-1 with TRBJ1-1; TRBD1 aligns across 7 bases. The V gene's germline CDR1 is LGHDT and CDR2 YNNKEL (reference sequence). After removal of 5 bases from V and 4 bases from J, the junction contained 4 bases not matched to a gene. This CDR3 comprises 13 residues. The CDR3 DNA reads TGTGCCAGCAGCACGACAGGGACCACTGAAGCTTTCTTT. It is translated as CASSTTGTTEAFF.

This clonotype was counted a few times. The chain recombines TRBV5-1 with TRBJ2-2; the D gene is possibly TRBD2 (6 bases). The V gene lost 0 bases and the J gene lost 3 bases, with 9 bases spanning the gap. CDR1 is SGHRS, CDR2 YFSETQ, per germline. The CDR3 totals 15 residues. Here the CDR3 DNA reads TGCGCCAGCAGCTTGGGGGGGGTCGACACCGGGGAGCTGTTTTTT. This sequence encodes CASSLGGVDTGELFF.

This clonotype was seen more than once but under ten times. V gene TRBV12-3 or TRBV12-4 combines with J gene TRBJ2-5; D remains ambiguous. The length of the CDR3 is 14 residues. The V end was cut by 3 bases, the J end by 8 bases, with 16 bases between. The CDR3 nucleotides are TGTGCCAGCAGTTTTACTGGAATCCCTGGAACCCAGTACTTC. Translated: CASSFTGIPGTQYF.

V gene TRBV28 combines with J gene TRBJ1-3; D remains ambiguous. The V gene lost 3 bases and the J gene lost 1 base, with 10 bases spanning the gap. The CDR3 runs to 15 residues. Germline CDR1 MDHEN, CDR2 SYDVKM. In DNA form, the CDR3 reads TGTGCCAGCAGTTTCCCGGGAGAATCTGGAAACACCATATATTTT. It encodes CASSFPGESGNTIYF.

This clonotype was seen a handful of times. The rearrangement links TRBV6-5 to TRBJ1-2; 9 nucleotides agree with TRBD1. The V and J ends lost 3 bases and 5 bases, in that order; junction bases with no gene match: 7. Looked up from germline, CDR1 is MNHEY and CDR2 is SVGAGI. This CDR3 region has 15 residues. The CDR3 loop reads CASSYFTGGGYGYTF. In DNA, the CDR3 is TGTGCCAGCAGTTATTTTACAGGGGGCGGTTATGGCTACACCTTC.

This sequence joins TRBV5-6 and TRBJ2-3; 7 bases match TRBD2. The CDR3 extends over 15 amino acids. Germline CDR1 SGHDT, CDR2 YYEEEE. Unmatched junction bases numbered 10, after V lost 7 bases and J lost 2 bases. The CDR3 spells CASRGAGTLTDTQYF. CDR3 coding DNA: TGTGCCAGCCGGGGAGCGGGGACGCTCACAGATACGCAGTATTTT.

This clonotype was recorded a few times. The chain joins TRBV24-1 to TRBJ2-1; 10 bases agree with TRBD1. Germline V gene sequence: CDR1 KGHDR, CDR2 SFDVKD. The ends lost 4 bases at V and 5 bases at J; junction bases unmatched: 4. The CDR3 is 15 residues long. CDR3 in DNA: TGTGCCACCAGTGACCGACAGGGGGCCAACAATGAGCAGTTCTTC. This codes for CATSDRQGANNEQFF.

The chain combines TRBV13 with TRBJ2-5; D is perhaps TRBD1 or TRBD2 (5 bases each). The CDR3 has 13 amino acids. CDR1 and CDR2 from the germline V gene are PRHDT and FYEKMQ (reference sequence). Deletions cut 2 bases from V and 6 bases from J, with 10 bases between. The CDR3: CASSLQGGQTQYF. The DNA of the CDR3 is TGTGCCAGCAGCTTACAGGGCGGGCAGACCCAGTACTTC.

CDR3: CASSGQSISYEQYF. DNA of the CDR3: TGTGCCAGCAGCGGACAGAGTATTTCCTACGAGCAGTACTTC. The V and J genes are TRBV12-3 or TRBV12-4 and TRBJ2-7; tentative D call: TRBD1 (6 bases). CDR3 length equals 14 residues. The germline V and J ends were trimmed by 6 bases and 1 base, with 13 bases remaining between them.

The chain recombines TRBV7-2 with TRBJ1-5; D is uncertain. Germline V lookup: CDR1 SGHTA, CDR2 FQGNSA. With 3 bases removed from V and 5 bases from J, the gap between germline ends came to 11 bases. The CDR3 has 14 residues. Here the CDR3 DNA reads TGTGCCAGCAGCTTGTTCGCTCCTGATCAGCCCCAGCATTTT. It specifies CASSLFAPDQPQHF.

The V gene is TRBV11-2, the J gene TRBJ2-7, with D tentatively TRBD1 (6 bases). The CDR3 loop spans 14 amino acids. Germline CDR1 reads SGHAT; CDR2 reads FQNNGV. Trimming cost V 5 bases and J 6 bases, with 17 bases left between them. As DNA, the CDR3 is TGTGCCAGCAGCGGGGGCGGCTGGAGAGGCGAGCAGTACTTC. Translation gives CASSGGGWRGEQYF.

The CDR3 region has the DNA TGCGCCAGCAGTGAGCGGGCTAGCGGGAGAGAGACCCAGTACTTC. Protein product: CASSERASGRETQYF. The chain has TRBV10-1 and TRBJ2-5, with 10 bases that match TRBD2. The CDR3 is 15 amino acids. Germline lookup yields CDR1 WNHNN and CDR2 SYGVQD (reference sequence). V shed 2 bases and J 4 bases; nucleotides not matched to a gene: 4.

This clonotype was recorded a few times. The chain links TRBV10-3 to TRBJ2-7; TRBD1 aligns across 9 bases. The CDR3 has 13 residues. Germline CDR1 reads ENHRY; CDR2 reads SYGVKD. With 4 bases clipped from V and 6 bases from J, the junction kept 4 bases outside the gene matches. This CDR3 reads CAISAGQGSEQYF. The DNA of the CDR3 is TGTGCCATCAGTGCGGGACAGGGTTCCGAGCAGTACTTC.